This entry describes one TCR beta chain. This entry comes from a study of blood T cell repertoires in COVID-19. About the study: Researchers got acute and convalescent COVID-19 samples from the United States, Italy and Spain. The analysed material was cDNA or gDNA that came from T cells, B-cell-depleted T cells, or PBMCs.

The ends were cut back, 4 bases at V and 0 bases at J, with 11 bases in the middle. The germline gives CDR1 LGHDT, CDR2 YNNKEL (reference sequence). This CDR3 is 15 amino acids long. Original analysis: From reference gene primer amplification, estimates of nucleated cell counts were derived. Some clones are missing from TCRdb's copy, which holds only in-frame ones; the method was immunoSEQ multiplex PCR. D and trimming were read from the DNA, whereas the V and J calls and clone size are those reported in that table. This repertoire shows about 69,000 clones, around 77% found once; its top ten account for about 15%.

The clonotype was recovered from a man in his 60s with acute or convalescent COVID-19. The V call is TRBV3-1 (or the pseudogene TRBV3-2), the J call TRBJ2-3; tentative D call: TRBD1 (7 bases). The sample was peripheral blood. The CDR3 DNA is TGTGCCAGCAGCCTGACAGGGACTAGCACAGATACGCAGTATTTT. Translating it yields CASSLTGTSTDTQYF.